A single sample is the source of the 24 T cell receptor beta chains below, sequenced in a study of T cells after somatic rescue of genetic block. The protocol was immunoSEQ multiplex PCR, while the TCRdb copy is restricted to in-frame clones and leaves out a portion. The sample comprises over 95,000 clones, 75% to 95% of which are singletons, and more than 1.4% rests with the top ten. Source material: peripheral blood mononuclear cells (PBMCs). The receptors come from a woman between 18 and 30 years old.

The chain couples TRBV2 to TRBJ1-6; possibly TRBD1 for D (5 bases). This CDR3 contains 15 residues. The V end was cut by 4 bases, the J end by 5 bases, with 12 bases between. Per the germline V gene, CDR1 is SNHLY and CDR2 is FYNNEI. CDR3 in amino acids: CASSAIQGNNSPLHF. The CDR3 nucleotides read TGTGCCAGCAGTGCGATTCAGGGAAATAATTCACCCCTCCACTTT. Full variable domain (rest looked up from reference TRBV2 and TRBJ1-6): EPEVTQTPSHQVTQMGQEVILRCVPISNHLYFYWYRQILGQKVEFLVSFYNNEISEKSEIFDDQFSVERPDGSNFTLKIRSTKLEDSAMYFCASSAIQGNNSPLHFGNGTRLTVT.

This chain uses TRBV19 with TRBJ2-3; 7 nucleotides line up with TRBD1. Germline V CDR1 and CDR2: LNHDA, SQIVND (reference sequence). The CDR3 loop spans 14 amino acids. Trimming at V came to 8 bases and at J to 2 bases, leaving 7 bases not matched to a gene. This CDR3 is CASSRGLNTDTQYF. CDR3 coding DNA: TGTGCCAGTTCAAGGGGGCTCAACACAGATACGCAGTATTTT.

This clone was counted only a few times. The chain carries TRBV19 and TRBJ1-1, with a tentative D call TRBD1 (6 bases). Trimming took off 7 bases at V and 1 base at J, with 13 bases between the two ends. The CDR3 is made up of 14 amino acids. Germline V lookup: CDR1 LNHDA, CDR2 SQIVND (reference sequence). The CDR3 sequence: CASIPQGWNTEAFF. Here the CDR3 DNA reads TGTGCCAGTATTCCACAGGGATGGAACACTGAAGCTTTCTTT.

V is TRBV27 and J is TRBJ1-2, with D possibly TRBD1 on 5 matching bases. CDR1 MNHEY and CDR2 SMNVEV come from the germline V gene (reference sequence). The CDR3 has 15 amino acids. The V and J ends lost 9 bases and 8 bases respectively, with 25 bases between them. The CDR3 protein is CASSAFDSHYTGYTF. Written as DNA, the CDR3 is TGTGCCAGTTCCGCCTTTGACAGCCACTATACCGGCTACACCTTC.

The chain uses TRBV7-2 and TRBJ1-2; D is unresolved. This CDR3 is built from 15 residues. V was cut by 0 bases and J by 3 bases, with 11 bases left in between. The germline V gene has CDR1 SGHTA and CDR2 FQGNSA. CDR3 protein: CASSLATTRDYGYTF. The CDR3 DNA reads as TGTGCCAGCAGCTTAGCGACTACCCGGGACTATGGCTACACCTTC.

The CDR3, as DNA: TGTGCCAGCAGCTTAGTGGGACGGCGGGAGCTGTTTTTT. Translation: CASSLVGRRELFF. V and J are TRBV7-3 and TRBJ2-2; tentatively, D is TRBD1 or TRBD2 (5 bases each). Germline loops: CDR1 SGHTA, CDR2 FQGTGA. The CDR3 loop spans 13 amino acids. V was clipped by 2 bases and J by 9 bases, with 10 bases between them.

This chain links TRBV2 with TRBJ1-5, with a possible D match to TRBD1 (5 bases). This CDR3 comprises 12 residues. Deletions cut 3 bases from V and 9 bases from J, with 9 bases between. The germline gives CDR1 SNHLY, CDR2 FYNNEI. The CDR3 here is CASSERGGPQHF. As DNA, the CDR3 is TGTGCCAGCAGTGAGAGGGGAGGGCCCCAGCATTTT.

The chain employs TRBV7-2 and TRBJ1-3; D might be TRBD1 (6 bases). V lost 5 bases to trimming and J lost 4 bases, with 18 bases between them. Germline V gives CDR1 SGHTA, CDR2 FQGNSA. The CDR3 totals 16 residues. This CDR3 reads CASSPRPQGTGNTIYF. The CDR3 DNA reads TGTGCCAGCAGCCCAAGACCACAGGGTACCGGAAACACCATATATTTT. Full variable domain (remainder filled in from reference TRBV7-2 and TRBJ1-3): GAGVSQSPSNKVTEKGKDVELRCDPISGHTALYWYRQSLGQGLEFLIYFQGNSAPDKSGLPSDRFSAERTGGSVSTLTIQRTQQEDSAVYLCASSPRPQGTGNTIYFGEGSWLTVV.

This clone was recorded only once. The chain's CDR3 is CASSLASLATDTQYF. DNA for the CDR3: TGTGCCAGCAGCTTAGCATCTTTAGCCACAGATACGCAGTATTTT. This chain links TRBV7-2 with TRBJ2-3; no firm D call. V was pared by 0 bases and J by 2 bases, with 9 bases between. The CDR3 totals 15 residues. Germline V gene data show CDR1 as SGHTA and CDR2 as FQGNSA.

DNA of the CDR3: TGTGCCAGCAGCACTAATAGGGGTTACAATGAGCAGTTCTTC. It codes for CASSTNRGYNEQFF. The genes are TRBV11-2 and TRBJ2-1; maybe TRBD1 (5 bases). Germline V gene data show CDR1 as SGHAT and CDR2 as FQNNGV. The CDR3 is 14 residues long. The germline V and J ends were trimmed by 5 bases and 4 bases, with 12 bases remaining between them.

The CDR3 reads CASSPPQGPSPLHF. DNA of the CDR3: TGTGCCAGCTCACCACCGCAGGGCCCATCACCCCTCCACTTT. The chain combines TRBV18 with TRBJ1-6, with D possibly being TRBD1 (5 bases). Deletions cut 0 bases from V and 10 bases from J, with 10 bases between. CDR1 is KGHSH, CDR2 LQKENI, per germline. The CDR3 is made up of 14 amino acids.

V is TRBV10-3 and J is TRBJ1-2, with D possibly matching TRBD1 (5 bases). The CDR3 totals 12 residues. Trimming stripped 6 bases from V and 8 bases from J, with 13 bases between. Germline CDR1 and CDR2: ENHRY and SYGVKD. CDR3: CAISQGSEGYTF. CDR3 bases: TGTGCCATCAGCCAGGGTTCAGAGGGCTACACCTTC.

The CDR3 sequence: CASSGPYEQYF. DNA of the CDR3: TGTGCCAGCAGCGGCCCATACGAGCAGTACTTC. The chain uses TRBV7-9 and TRBJ2-7; the D is unclear. CDR1 SEHNR and CDR2 FQNEAQ come from the germline V gene (reference sequence). The CDR3 totals 11 residues. Trimming removed 5 bases from V and 4 bases from J, with 6 bases in between.

V and J are TRBV6-5 and TRBJ1-1; the match to TRBD1 covers 9 bases. The CDR3 covers 15 residues. With 6 bases clipped from V and 5 bases from J, the junction kept 10 bases outside the gene matches. Germline-derived CDR1 and CDR2 are MNHEY and SVGAGI. The CDR3 protein is CASRWVQGAVTEAFF. For the CDR3, the DNA is TGTGCCAGCAGGTGGGTACAGGGGGCGGTTACTGAAGCTTTCTTT.

Written as DNA, the CDR3 is TGTGCCAGTAGAAGGGCAGGGAGCTCCTACAATGAGCAGTTCTTC. It specifies CASRRAGSSYNEQFF. The chain recombines TRBV19 with TRBJ2-1; D assignment may be TRBD1 or TRBD2 (5 bases each). This CDR3 region has 15 residues. CDR1 is LNHDA, CDR2 SQIVND, per germline (reference sequence). Trimming left V 6 bases short and J 0 bases short, with 12 bases between.

This chain connects TRBV28 to TRBJ2-7; D might be TRBD1 (7 bases). The length of the CDR3 is 16 residues. Trimming stripped 10 bases from V and 5 bases from J, with 27 bases between. Germline CDR1 and CDR2: MDHEN and SYDVKM. The CDR3 DNA reads TGTGCCATCCACGGGAGCACAGGGGCCGTCAGCCACGAGCAGTACTTC. Protein: CAIHGSTGAVSHEQYF.

The rearrangement links TRBV9 to TRBJ2-3; 8 nucleotides line up with TRBD2. The junction had 10 bases not matched to a gene; V was cut back by 0 bases and J by 1 base. The CDR3 has 18 amino acids. Germline CDR1 and CDR2: SGDLS and YYNGEE. The CDR3 loop is CASSVEPGGASGTDTQYF. Here the CDR3 DNA reads TGTGCCAGCAGCGTAGAGCCGGGGGGGGCTAGTGGCACAGATACGCAGTATTTT.

V usage is TRBV5-1 and J usage is TRBJ1-2; D might be TRBD1 (6 bases). The CDR3 is made up of 14 amino acids. Germline values: CDR1 SGHRS, CDR2 YFSETQ. V was clipped by 2 bases and J by 5 bases, with 13 bases between them. CDR3 loop: CASSFGEGGYGYTF. In DNA, the CDR3 is TGCGCCAGCAGCTTCGGGGAAGGGGGGTATGGCTACACCTTC.

This chain joins TRBV27 and TRBJ1-1; D gene uncertain. V dropped 4 bases and J dropped 0 bases, with 15 bases sitting between them. In germline, CDR1 is MNHEY, CDR2 SMNVEV (reference sequence). The CDR3 consists of 16 residues. For the CDR3, the DNA is TGTGCCAGCAGTTCAATCGGTCTGGTAATGAACACTGAAGCTTTCTTT. Its protein product is CASSSIGLVMNTEAFF.

The genes are TRBV7-7 and TRBJ2-1, with TRBD1 matching over 7 bases. The V gene end was trimmed by 2 bases and the J gene end by 1 base; junction bases not matched to a gene: 2. From germline, CDR1 is SSHAT and CDR2 FNYEAQ (reference sequence). The length of the CDR3 is 15 residues. Written as DNA, the CDR3 is TGTGCCAGCAGCTTAACAGGGGCGTCCTACAATGAGCAGTTCTTC. Translated: CASSLTGASYNEQFF.

This chain uses TRBV2 with TRBJ2-7; TRBD1 matches at 7 bases. The CDR3 consists of 19 residues. Germline lookup yields CDR1 SNHLY and CDR2 FYNNEI. The ends lost 4 bases at V and 2 bases at J; junction bases unmatched: 20. DNA for the CDR3: TGTGCCAGCAGTGGGGAACAAGCCCTAGGGGGCCCCTCTCCCTACGAGCAGTACTTC. This sequence encodes CASSGEQALGGPSPYEQYF.

The V gene is TRBV30, the J gene TRBJ1-2; no clear D. V lost 8 bases, J lost 3 bases, and 4 bases lay in between. This CDR3 spans 9 amino acids. From germline, CDR1 is GTSNPN and CDR2 SVGIG (reference sequence). The CDR3 nucleotides are TGTGCCATTCACTATGGCTACACCTTC. Its protein product is CAIHYGYTF. Combining the CDR3 with reference TRBV30 and TRBJ1-2 gives the whole variable domain SQTIHQWPATLVQPVGSPLSLECTVEGTSNPNLYWYRQAAGRGLQLLFYSVGIGQISSEVPQNLSASRPQDRQFILSSKKLLLSDSGFYLCAIHYGYTFGSGTRLTVV.

The chain has TRBV7-3 and TRBJ1-2; D is ambiguous. The CDR3 runs 15 residues. Germline loops: CDR1 SGHTA, CDR2 FQGTGA. V lost 5 bases to trimming and J lost 5 bases, with 18 bases between them. DNA for the CDR3: TGTGCCAGCAGCCAAGACACCCTCTTGAGATATGGCTACACCTTC. Amino acids: CASSQDTLLRYGYTF. The entire variable domain, with the rest obtained from reference TRBV7-3 and TRBJ1-2, is as follows: GAGVSQTPSNKVTEKGKYVELRCDPISGHTALYWYRQSLGQGPEFLIYFQGTGAADDSGLPNDRFFAVRPEGSVSTLKIQRTERGDSAVYLCASSQDTLLRYGYTFGSGTRLTVV.

CDR3 protein: CASGLVLGTGSGNTIYF. CDR3 sequence (DNA): TGTGCTAGTGGTTTGGTACTGGGGACCGGCTCTGGAAACACCATATATTTT. The rearrangement joins TRBV12-5 to TRBJ1-3; D might be TRBD1 (5 bases). The CDR3 runs 17 residues. Trimming pared 0 bases from V and 0 bases from J, leaving 12 bases between. Germline assignment: CDR1 LGHNT and CDR2 FRNRAP.